This is a list of T cell receptor beta chains from one sample in a study of shared clonotypes between healthy human individuals. The assay was immunoSEQ multiplex PCR, and TCRdb's table has in-frame clones only and misses some. This repertoire shows about 2,100,000 clones, 90% to 95% found once; its top ten account for about 1.8%. Material: naive CD8+ T cells from PBMCs. Every receptor here comes from a man younger than 35 in good health. Some clones in this sample may be carry-over from other donors' samples. The CDR3 runs from the conserved cysteine through the conserved F or W. D genes are given only for firm matches. Clone size is given for some rows only: seen once, a few or many times, or a class if the clone is expanded.

d_gene	v_gene	len	abundance	j_gene	CDR3nt	CDR3aa
.	TRBV9	15	.	TRBJ2-5	TGTGCCAGCAGCGTAGGAAGCGGGCCCAAAGAGACCCAGTACTTC	CASSVGSGPKETQYF
TRBD2	TRBV7-6	16	once	TRBJ2-1	TGTGCCAGCAGCTTAGCGCGCAGCGGGGACTACAATGAGCAGTTCTTC	CASSLARSGDYNEQFF
.	TRBV2	15	few	TRBJ1-1	TGTGCCAGCAGTGAAGACCGGGGGATAGCGACTGAAGCTTTCTTT	CASSEDRGIATEAFF
TRBD1	TRBV5-4	16	.	TRBJ2-6	TGTGCCAGCAGCGACAGGGGATACTCTGGGGCCAACGTCCTGACTTTC	CASSDRGYSGANVLTF
.	TRBV6-1	15	.	TRBJ2-7	TGTGCCAGCAGTGAATGGGGGACGGGCCCCTACGAGCAGTACTTC	CASSEWGTGPYEQYF
.	TRBV6-4	19	.	TRBJ1-2	TGTGCCAGCAGTGACTCGATTCGGGCAAGAGATAGGGGGGGTTATGGCTACACCTTC	CASSDSIRARDRGGYGYTF
TRBD2	TRBV11-2	14	.	TRBJ2-7	TGTGCCAGCAGCTTTACTAGCGGGAACGGCGAGCAGTACTTC	CASSFTSGNGEQYF
.	TRBV28	13	.	TRBJ1-1	TGTGCCAGCAGTCAGGGAGAGAACACTGAAGCTTTCTTT	CASSQGENTEAFF
.	TRBV19	14	once	TRBJ2-2	TGTGCCAGTATGGTTCTCGGGGGGCGCGGGGAGCTGTTTTTT	CASMVLGGRGELFF
.	TRBV19	14	.	TRBJ1-2	TGTGCCAGTAGTATATCCCCAGATATCTATGGCTACACCTTC	CASSISPDIYGYTF
TRBD2	TRBV7-9	18	.	TRBJ2-1	TGTGCCAGCAACCTAGTGGGGAGGGCGGGAGCCATATACAATGAGCAGTTCTTC	CASNLVGRAGAIYNEQFF
TRBD1	TRBV9	15	.	TRBJ1-1	TGTGCCAGCAGCCCCCGACAGGGGGCCCGTACTGAAGCTTTCTTT	CASSPRQGARTEAFF
TRBD2	TRBV7-9	13	.	TRBJ2-7	TGTGCCAGCAGCTCCTCGGGGGGGTCTGAGCAGTACTTC	CASSSSGGSEQYF
.	TRBV7-9	13	.	TRBJ1-2	TGTGCCAGCAGCTCGGTGCCTTTATATGGCTACACCTTC	CASSSVPLYGYTF
TRBD1	TRBV9	17	once	TRBJ1-2	TGTGCCAGCAGCGCCAACCTTCAGCGGACAGGAGACTATGGCTACACCTTC	CASSANLQRTGDYGYTF
.	TRBV28	12	.	TRBJ2-5	TGTGCCAGCAGTCCCTCCCCGACAGTTGTGTACTTC	CASSPSPTVVYF
.	TRBV7-9	13	.	TRBJ1-1	TGTGCCAGCAGCTTTGGGGGGAGCGATGGAGCTTTCTTT	CASSFGGSDGAFF
TRBD1	TRBV19	13	.	TRBJ2-5	TGTGCCACCTCTTTGGACAGGGAAGAGACCCAGTACTTC	CATSLDREETQYF
.	TRBV10-2	13	.	TRBJ1-1	TGCGCCAGCATCCCAGGGATGAACACTGAAGCTTTCTTT	CASIPGMNTEAFF
.	TRBV29-1	12	.	TRBJ2-2	TGCAGCGTTGTGGGAGTAGTGGGGGAGCTGTTTTTT	CSVVGVVGELFF
.	TRBV28	13	.	TRBJ2-7	TGTGCCAGCAGGGCCACCGGGTACTACGAGCAGTACTTC	CASRATGYYEQYF
TRBD2	TRBV4-1	18	once	TRBJ2-1	TGCGCCAGCAGCCAAGCCCTCTTGCGGGGGAGCTCCTACAATGAGCAGTTCTTC	CASSQALLRGSSYNEQFF
.	TRBV6-4	13	.	TRBJ2-1	TGTGCCAGCAGTGACCGTTTATACAATGAGCAGTTCTTC	CASSDRLYNEQFF
.	TRBV12-2	19	.	TRBJ2-7	TGTGCAAGTCGCTTAAGTCATTGGGGGACAGGGGGCGAATCTAACGAGCAGTACTTC	CASRLSHWGTGGESNEQYF
.	TRBV7-9	16	.	TRBJ2-4	TGTGCCAGCGCCCGAGGGGAGGGGGTAGCCAAAAACATTCAGTACTTC	CASARGEGVAKNIQYF
.	TRBV7-9	15	.	TRBJ2-7	TGTGCCAGCAGCCAGGAGAGTTCTCTAACCTACGAGCAGTACTTC	CASSQESSLTYEQYF
.	TRBV28	14	once	TRBJ1-3	TGTGCCAGCAGTCCCCGGGCCCTTGGAAACACCATATATTTT	CASSPRALGNTIYF
TRBD1	TRBV28	15	.	TRBJ2-7	TGTGCCAGCAGTAACGGACAGGGGAGACACTACGAGCAGTACTTC	CASSNGQGRHYEQYF
.	TRBV25-1	11	.	TRBJ2-1	TGTGCCAGCACGTCCTACAATGAGCAGTTCTTC	CASTSYNEQFF
TRBD1	TRBV6-1	15	.	TRBJ2-7	TGTGCCAGCGGGGACAGGGCTGTTCTACGGGGCGAGCAGTACTTC	CASGDRAVLRGEQYF
TRBD1	TRBV5-1	16	.	TRBJ2-7	TGCGCCAGCAGCCTGAGTCGGACAGGGGGTCCCCACGAGCAGTACTTC	CASSLSRTGGPHEQYF
.	TRBV28	14	.	TRBJ2-7	TGTGCCACCCAATGGGTATCCGGGTCCTACGAGCAGTACTTC	CATQWVSGSYEQYF
.	TRBV5-4	14	.	TRBJ2-7	TGTGCCAGCAGCTTTGGTCGGGGCTCCTACGAGCAGTACTTC	CASSFGRGSYEQYF
.	TRBV4-1	14	.	TRBJ1-2	TGCGCCAGCAGCCAAGTGTTAGGGGCTCTTGGCTACACCTTC	CASSQVLGALGYTF
TRBD1	TRBV27	13	.	TRBJ1-1	TGTGCCAGCAGGGACAGGGGAGGGGCTGAAGCTTTCTTT	CASRDRGGAEAFF
.	TRBV4-3	15	.	TRBJ1-2	TGCGCCAGCAGCCAAGAGGGCAGCTTTAACTATGGCTACACCTTC	CASSQEGSFNYGYTF
.	TRBV27	14	few	TRBJ2-7	TGTGCCAGCAGTTTCCGAGGACCCTACAACGAGCAGTACTTC	CASSFRGPYNEQYF
TRBD1	TRBV25-1	15	.	TRBJ2-2	TGTGCCAGCACCGGGACAGGGAAGAACACCGGGGAGCTGTTTTTT	CASTGTGKNTGELFF
.	TRBV9	13	.	TRBJ1-1	TGTGCCAGCAGCGTAGTGGGGAGCACTGAAGCTTTCTTT	CASSVVGSTEAFF
TRBD2	TRBV7-9	18	.	TRBJ2-3	TGTGCCAGCAGCTTACGGTTCACTAGCGGGAGGGACACAGATACGCAGTATTTT	CASSLRFTSGRDTDTQYF
TRBD2	TRBV4-3	18	.	TRBJ2-1	TGCGCCAGCAGCCAAGAACCCCCTCTAGCGGAAGACTACAATGAGCAGTTCTTC	CASSQEPPLAEDYNEQFF
TRBD1	TRBV29-1	15	.	TRBJ2-2	TGCAGCGTCCGAGGGGCACAGGGGGACACCGGGGAGCTGTTTTTT	CSVRGAQGDTGELFF
TRBD1	TRBV5-6	14	.	TRBJ1-2	TGTGCCAGCAGCCCCCTCGGACAGGCCTATGGCTACACCTTC	CASSPLGQAYGYTF
.	TRBV7-9	15	.	TRBJ1-1	TGTGCCAGCAGGGGCGGGTCAAACAGGAACGCTGAAGCTTTCTTT	CASRGGSNRNAEAFF
.	TRBV2	12	once	TRBJ2-1	TGTGCCAGCAGTTTTAGCTACAATGAGCAGTTCTTC	CASSFSYNEQFF
TRBD1	TRBV9	15	.	TRBJ1-5	TGTGCCAGCAGCGAGTCACAGGGGGACAATCAGCCCCAGCATTTT	CASSESQGDNQPQHF
TRBD2	TRBV25-1	16	.	TRBJ2-1	TGTGCCAGCAGTGGGTCCCTAGCGGGAGACCCCAATGAGCAGTTCTTC	CASSGSLAGDPNEQFF
TRBD1	TRBV28	14	.	TRBJ2-7	TGTGCCAGCAGTTTTACAGGGGATACCTACGAGCAGTACTTC	CASSFTGDTYEQYF
.	TRBV27	14	.	TRBJ2-7	TGTGCCAGCAGTTTGGCAGGGAGCTCCTACGAGCAGTACTTC	CASSLAGSSYEQYF
.	TRBV10-2	14	.	TRBJ2-3	TGCGCCAGCAGTGCTTCAGTGTTTCAAGATACGCAGTATTTT	CASSASVFQDTQYF
TRBD2	TRBV5-1	15	.	TRBJ2-2	TGCGCCAGCAGCTTGGCAGAACTAGCGCCCGGGGAGCTGTTTTTT	CASSLAELAPGELFF
.	TRBV6-5	13	.	TRBJ2-5	TGTGCCAGCAGGAGGGACGGAGAAGAGACCCAGTACTTC	CASRRDGEETQYF
.	TRBV9	17	.	TRBJ2-1	TGTGCCAGCAGCGTAACTCCGGGACCCCAGGGCAGTAATGAGCAGTTCTTC	CASSVTPGPQGSNEQFF
TRBD2	TRBV6-4	15	.	TRBJ2-7	TGTGCCAGCAGTGAATTTAACCTAGCGGGCTACGAGCAGTACTTC	CASSEFNLAGYEQYF
.	TRBV5-1	16	.	TRBJ1-5	TGCGCCAGCAGCTGCAGCGGGGGAGGAAGCAATCAGCCCCAGCATTTT	CASSCSGGGSNQPQHF
TRBD2	TRBV7-8	15	.	TRBJ2-7	TGTGCCAGCAGCGAACTAGCGGGAGTGCTCTACGAGCAGTACTTC	CASSELAGVLYEQYF
TRBD2	TRBV7-9	16	once	TRBJ2-1	TGTGCCGGCGATCGGGCTAGCGGGAGCCGGGGGAATGAGCAGTTCTTC	CAGDRASGSRGNEQFF
.	TRBV4-2	15	.	TRBJ2-7	TGTGCCAGCAGCCAAGAGATCGGCAGCTCCTACGAGCAGTACTTC	CASSQEIGSSYEQYF
.	TRBV6-1	17	.	TRBJ1-3	TGTGCCAGCAGTGAAAATCCATGGGACTTCTCAAGAAACACCATATATTTT	CASSENPWDFSRNTIYF
.	TRBV2	18	.	TRBJ2-1	TGTGCCAGCGTTGGGGAGGGGGCGGGCCCCCCCACCTACAATGAGCAGTTCTTC	CASVGEGAGPPTYNEQFF